The 17 T cell receptor beta chains presented below share a single source sample, sequenced in a study of cytomegalovirus exposure and HLA in healthy donors. The PCR employed 60 Vbeta primers together with 13 Jbeta primers. The data were produced by immunoSEQ multiplex PCR, yet TCRdb's version contains in-frame clones alone and is incomplete. The data show 200,000 to 250,000 clones, with 60% to 80% seen just once and less than 2% held by the top ten. What was sequenced was PBMCs. All receptors derive from a woman in her 30s in good health and CMV-seronegative.

V and J are TRBV25-1 and TRBJ2-5; a possible D gene is TRBD2 (5 bases). The CDR3 runs to 16 residues. Per the germline V gene, CDR1 is MGHDK and CDR2 is SYGVNS. The V gene lost 1 base and the J gene lost 4 bases, with 16 bases spanning the gap. The CDR3 region is CASSELGTRLGETQYF. The CDR3 nucleotides are TGTGCCAGCAGTGAATTGGGTACTAGACTTGGAGAGACCCAGTACTTC.

In the case of this clone: The sample has other DNA sequences that encode this CDR3 too. J is TRBJ2-1 and V is TRBV5-1; D perhaps matches TRBD2 (5 bases). The germline CDR1 and CDR2 sequences are SGHRS and YFSETQ. This CDR3 has 14 amino acids. Trimming shortened V by 1 base and J by 3 bases, and 8 bases separated the two germline ends. The CDR3 coding sequence is TGCGCCAGCAGCTTGACTGGAGGCTACAATGAGCAGTTCTTC. Translation: CASSLTGGYNEQFF.

The V and J genes are TRBV29-1 and TRBJ1-1; tentative D call: TRBD1 (5 bases). CDR3 size: 11 residues. Trimming left V 7 bases short and J 10 bases short, with 16 bases between. Germline-derived CDR1 and CDR2 are SQVTM and ANQGSEA. The CDR3, as DNA: TGCAGCGCTTCCGTCGGGGGGGTAGCTTTCTTT. Translated: CSASVGGVAFF.

This clone has only a few counts. The chain employs TRBV7-9 and TRBJ2-5; D is undetermined. Germline CDR1 is SEHNR and CDR2 is FQNEAQ (reference sequence). V shed 0 bases and J shed 0 bases, with 5 bases lying between them. There are 14 residues in the CDR3. The CDR3 region has the DNA TGTGCCAGCAGCTTAGCGCTAGACCAAGAGACCCAGTACTTC. Translated: CASSLALDQETQYF. Variable domain in full (rest from reference TRBV7-9 and TRBJ2-5): DTGVSQNPRHKITKRGQNVTFRCDPISEHNRLYWYRQTLGQGPEFLTYFQNEAQLEKSRLLSDRFSAERPKGSFSTLEIQRTEQGDSAMYLCASSLALDQETQYFGPGTRLLVL.

This clone showed up just a few times. The chain employs TRBV7-9 and TRBJ2-5; 8 bases are shared with TRBD2. Germline V gives CDR1 SEHNR, CDR2 FQNEAQ (reference sequence). The CDR3 is 15 residues long. V lost 5 bases, J lost 2 bases, and 7 bases stayed unmatched. The DNA of the CDR3 is TGTGCCAGCAGCCCCTCGGGCGGGAGGCAAGAGACCCAGTACTTC. Amino acids: CASSPSGGRQETQYF.

This clone was observed once. DNA for the CDR3: TGTGCCAGCAGTTTAACTAGCGGGAACCAAGAGACCCAGTACTTC. Encoded protein: CASSLTSGNQETQYF. The chain links TRBV27 to TRBJ2-5; 10 bases are a match to TRBD2. The germline CDR1 and CDR2 sequences are MNHEY and SMNVEV (reference sequence). Trimming removed 2 bases from V and 0 bases from J; junction bases left unmatched: 0. The CDR3 is 15 amino acids.

This clone was seen only a few times. This chain connects TRBV2 to TRBJ2-2; the D is unclear. The ends were cut back, 2 bases at V and 4 bases at J, with 11 bases in the middle. Germline-derived CDR1 and CDR2 are SNHLY and FYNNEI. This CDR3 has 15 residues. CDR3 protein: CASSESAAGTGELFF. The CDR3 nucleotides read TGTGCCAGCAGTGAATCGGCTGCAGGCACCGGGGAGCTGTTTTTT.

This chain uses TRBV4-2 with TRBJ2-3; a possible D gene is TRBD2 (5 bases). The CDR3 sequence is 15 residues long. Trimming cost V 1 base and J 5 bases, with 13 bases left between them. Germline loops: CDR1 LGHNA, CDR2 YNFKEQ. The CDR3 reads CASSQVREIGDTQYF. The CDR3, as DNA: TGTGCCAGCAGCCAAGTTCGGGAAATTGGAGATACGCAGTATTTT.

V usage is TRBV7-2 and J usage is TRBJ2-1; 7 positions match TRBD2. Germline V gene data show CDR1 as SGHTA and CDR2 as FQGNSA. The CDR3 length is 14 residues. V lost 4 bases to trimming and J lost 10 bases; unmatched junction nucleotides: 10. The CDR3 DNA reads TGTGCCAGCAGCTCCCAACCACTAGCGAGGGAGCAGTTCTTC. Translated, it gives CASSSQPLAREQFF. Full variable domain (rest looked up from reference TRBV7-2 and TRBJ2-1): GAGVSQSPSNKVTEKGKDVELRCDPISGHTALYWYRQSLGQGLEFLIYFQGNSAPDKSGLPSDRFSAERTGGSVSTLTIQRTQQEDSAVYLCASSSQPLAREQFFGPGTRLTVL.

V gene TRBV19 combines with J gene TRBJ1-1; 7 positions match TRBD1. From germline, CDR1 is LNHDA and CDR2 SQIVND (reference sequence). J gave up 6 bases and V 6 bases, and 16 bases lay outside the gene matches. This CDR3 contains 16 residues. The DNA of the CDR3 is TGTGCCAGTAGCTGGGGACAGCGGCTAGGTACTGCTGAAGCTTTCTTT. It is translated as CASSWGQRLGTAEAFF.

For this clone: Other nucleotide sequences from this sample produce the same CDR3. The genes are TRBV11-2 and TRBJ1-1; perhaps TRBD1 as D (5 bases). The germline CDR1 and CDR2 sequences are SGHAT and FQNNGV. V dropped 6 bases and J dropped 6 bases, with 17 bases sitting between them. The CDR3 sequence is 14 residues long. CDR3 in amino acids: CASRLQGLLSEAFF. The CDR3 bases are TGTGCCAGCAGGCTGCAGGGACTATTGTCTGAAGCTTTCTTT.

This chain uses TRBV6-5 with TRBJ2-5, with a weak D call TRBD2 (5 bases). Trimming left V 7 bases short and J 1 base short, with 16 bases between. Germline V gene lookup returns CDR1 MNHEY and CDR2 SVGAGI. CDR3 length: 15 residues. In DNA form, the CDR3 reads TGTGCCAGCACCCGAGGGCTGGGGAGCCAAGAGACCCAGTACTTC. Protein: CASTRGLGSQETQYF.

With regard to this clone: An end of the junction does not agree with germline; a read error may underlie this. The chain employs TRBV5-1 and TRBJ2-1, with D perhaps TRBD2 (6 bases). The CDR3 loop spans 18 amino acids. From germline, CDR1 is SGHRS and CDR2 YFSETQ. The CDR3 reads CATSSQAGLAEAGGEQFF. For the CDR3, the DNA is TGCGCCACCAGCTCGCAGGCCGGCTTAGCGGAAGCCGGAGGTGAGCAGTTCTTC.

This clone was observed a few times. The gene calls are TRBV6-5 and TRBJ1-4, with D possibly matching TRBD1 (5 bases). Germline CDR1 is MNHEY and CDR2 is SVGAGI. Trimming pared 4 bases from V and 5 bases from J, leaving 14 bases between. The CDR3 is made up of 15 amino acids. The CDR3 reads CASSSLGLGNEKLFF. The CDR3 DNA reads as TGTGCCAGCAGTTCCCTGGGGCTGGGGAATGAAAAACTGTTTTTT.

The J gene is TRBJ1-1, the V gene TRBV6-1; maybe TRBD1 (5 bases). Trimming cost V 0 bases and J 4 bases, with 9 bases left between them. This CDR3 contains 14 residues. CDR1 and CDR2 from the germline V gene are MNHNS and SASEGT. The CDR3 here is CASSEALGGTEAFF. The CDR3 nucleotides are TGTGCCAGCAGTGAAGCGCTCGGGGGCACTGAAGCTTTCTTT.

This chain connects TRBV25-1 to TRBJ2-3; TRBD2 might be the D (6 bases). Germline lookup yields CDR1 MGHDK and CDR2 SYGVNS. Trimming shortened V by 3 bases and J by 5 bases, and 15 bases separated the two germline ends. The CDR3 has 15 amino acids. CDR3 protein: CASSDHRTIGDTQYF. DNA of the CDR3: TGTGCCAGCAGTGATCATAGGACTATCGGAGATACGCAGTATTTT.

This clone was seen only a few times. This chain connects TRBV18 to TRBJ1-2; 8 bases match TRBD1. In germline, CDR1 is KGHSH, CDR2 LQKENI. V lost 0 bases to trimming and J lost 5 bases; unmatched junction nucleotides: 11. The CDR3 is 17 residues long. The DNA of the CDR3 is TGTGCCAGCTCACCACCTGATGGACAGGGAGATTCTTATGGCTACACCTTC. Translation: CASSPPDGQGDSYGYTF.